Presented here are 21 T cell receptor beta chains from one specimen sequenced in a study of CD8+ T cells in alopecia areata (dated by TCRdb to the late 2010s). The library relied on the immunoSEQ multiplex PCR assay. RNA was extracted from all samples and reverse transcribed into cDNA as template for TCR sequencing. TCRdb provides this immuneACCESS table in a form limited to in-frame rearrangements. Some clones are lacking; in checked studies, under half of them reflect an unresolved V gene, and why the rest are absent is not known. Within this sample are 150,000 to 200,000 clones, with 50% to 65% of them counted one time only. The leading ten clones occupy over 12% of the sample. The sample's time point label, in plain terms: about 25 weeks on oral tofacitinib. The meaning of the sample's treatment or condition label: oral pan-JAK inhibitor, 5-10 mg twice daily. Sequencing used CD4+ T cells sorted from blood, obtained at week 24, from a patient treated with tofacitinib. The receptor set was obtained from a human donor with alopecia areata.

This clone was seen a few times. The V gene is TRBV19, the J gene TRBJ2-2; the D gene is possibly TRBD2 (5 bases). CDR3 length: 16 residues. V was clipped by 4 bases and J by 1 base, with 13 bases between them. CDR1 LNHDA and CDR2 SQIVND come from the germline V gene (reference sequence). The CDR3 bases are TGTGCCAGTAGTACCCGGGGTCCCAGGAACACCGGGGAGCTGTTTTTT. Amino acid sequence: CASSTRGPRNTGELFF. Supplemented by reference TRBV19 and TRBJ2-2, the full variable domain reads DGGITQSPKYLFRKEGQNVTLSCEQNLNHDAMYWYRQDPGQGLRLIYYSQIVNDFQKGDIAEGYSVSREKKESFPLTVTSAQKNPTAFYLCASSTRGPRNTGELFFGEGSRLTVL.

CDR3 in amino acids: CASSQLGTSAKNIQYF. The CDR3, as DNA: TGTGCCAGCAGCCAGCTGGGGACTAGCGCCAAAAACATTCAGTACTTC. The J gene is TRBJ2-4, the V gene TRBV14, with 9 bases identical to TRBD2. The germline gives CDR1 SGHDN, CDR2 FVKESK. Trimming took 3 bases from V and 1 from J; bases not matched to a gene: 4. The CDR3 sequence is 16 residues long. The full variable domain, in which reference TRBV14 and TRBJ2-4 provide the parts outside the CDR3, is EAGVTQFPSHSVIEKGQTVTLRCDPISGHDNLYWYRRVMGKEIKFLLHFVKESKQDESGMPNNRFLAERTGGTYSTLKVQPAELEDSGVYFCASSQLGTSAKNIQYFGAGTRLSVL.

The V gene is TRBV5-1, the J gene TRBJ2-2; tentatively, D is TRBD1 or TRBD2 (5 bases each). V was trimmed by 1 base and J by 6 bases, leaving 13 bases between them. From germline, CDR1 is SGHRS and CDR2 YFSETQ. The CDR3 contains 15 residues. DNA of the CDR3: TGCGCCAGCAGCTTGTTCGGGGCGCAGCCCGGGGAGCTGTTTTTT. It specifies CASSLFGAQPGELFF.

This chain joins TRBV19 and TRBJ1-1; D is uncertain. The CDR3 consists of 13 residues. Looked up from germline, CDR1 is LNHDA and CDR2 is SQIVND (reference sequence). V lost 5 bases to trimming and J lost 0 bases, with 7 bases between them. CDR3 protein: CASSATVNTEAFF. CDR3 coding DNA: TGTGCCAGTAGTGCTACAGTGAACACTGAAGCTTTCTTT. The whole variable domain, filled in from reference TRBV19 and TRBJ1-1, reads DGGITQSPKYLFRKEGQNVTLSCEQNLNHDAMYWYRQDPGQGLRLIYYSQIVNDFQKGDIAEGYSVSREKKESFPLTVTSAQKNPTAFYLCASSATVNTEAFFGQGTRLTVV.

The chain couples TRBV5-1 to TRBJ1-1; D unresolved. The CDR3 spans 15 residues. The germline V gene has CDR1 SGHRS and CDR2 YFSETQ. V was pared by 1 base and J by 0 bases, with 10 bases between. As DNA, the CDR3 is TGCGCCAGCAGCTTGCAGACACCACTGAACACTGAAGCTTTCTTT. Translating gives CASSLQTPLNTEAFF.

The chain has TRBV25-1 and TRBJ1-4, with D tentatively TRBD1 (5 bases). The V end was cut by 8 bases, the J end by 8 bases, with 21 bases between. In germline, CDR1 is MGHDK, CDR2 SYGVNS. This CDR3 has 15 residues. DNA for the CDR3: TGTGCCAGCGGCCGACGGTCAGGGCTAGGGGAAAAACTGTTTTTT. Its protein product is CASGRRSGLGEKLFF.

The chain links TRBV29-1 to TRBJ1-1; D is undetermined. With 2 bases removed from V and 1 base from J, the gap between germline ends came to 11 bases. Germline V gene sequence: CDR1 SQVTM, CDR2 ANQGSEA. CDR3 size: 14 residues. The CDR3 protein is CSVELAAKNTEAFF. DNA for the CDR3: TGCAGCGTTGAATTGGCAGCAAAGAACACTGAAGCTTTCTTT.

The V gene is TRBV5-1, the J gene TRBJ2-1; D possibly corresponds to TRBD1 (6 bases). V was cut by 4 bases and J by 1 base, with 15 bases left in between. The CDR3 is 16 residues long. Looked up from germline, CDR1 is SGHRS and CDR2 is YFSETQ. The DNA for the CDR3 is TGCGCCAGCAGCCTGCGCCCCGACAGGTCCTACAATGAGCAGTTCTTC. Translation: CASSLRPDRSYNEQFF.

The rearrangement links TRBV18 to TRBJ1-2; D is ambiguous. The CDR3 has 14 residues. V lost 0 bases and J lost 3, with 8 bases in between. The germline CDR1 and CDR2 sequences are KGHSH and LQKENI. CDR3 in DNA: TGTGCCAGCTCACCACCGAACAGAGACTATGGCTACACCTTC. It specifies CASSPPNRDYGYTF.

The chain links TRBV7-9 to TRBJ1-6; no firm D call. This CDR3 is 14 amino acids long. V lost 5 bases and J 0 bases, leaving 5 bases between the germline ends. Germline values: CDR1 SEHNR, CDR2 FQNEAQ (reference sequence). CDR3 DNA: TGTGCCAGCAGCATCGACTCCTATAATTCACCCCTCCACTTT. It codes for CASSIDSYNSPLHF.

V usage is TRBV30 and J usage is TRBJ1-5; D call uncertain. Germline lookup yields CDR1 GTSNPN and CDR2 SVGIG (reference sequence). V was cut by 2 bases and J by 0 bases, with 5 bases left in between. This CDR3 spans 13 amino acids. The CDR3 DNA reads as TGTGCCTGGAGTAAGGATAGCAATCAGCCCCAGCATTTT. Amino acids: CAWSKDSNQPQHF. Full variable domain (outside the CDR3, taken from reference TRBV30 and TRBJ1-5): SQTIHQWPATLVQPVGSPLSLECTVEGTSNPNLYWYRQAAGRGLQLLFYSVGIGQISSEVPQNLSASRPQDRQFILSSKKLLLSDSGFYLCAWSKDSNQPQHFGDGTRLSIL.

V usage is TRBV29-1 and J usage is TRBJ2-5, with no clear D. The CDR3 spans 12 residues. CDR1 SQVTM and CDR2 ANQGSEA come from the germline V gene. Deletions cut 4 bases from V and 1 base from J, with 7 bases between. The CDR3 region has the DNA TGCAGCGTTGCGGAAATCCAAGAGACCCAGTACTTC. It translates to CSVAEIQETQYF. The full variable domain, in which reference TRBV29-1 and TRBJ2-5 provide the parts outside the CDR3, is SAVISQKPSRDICQRGTSLTIQCQVDSQVTMMFWYRQQPGQSLTLIATANQGSEATYESGFVIDKFPISRPNLTFSTLTVSNMSPEDSSIYLCSVAEIQETQYFGPGTRLLVL.

In this sample, this clone turned up a few times. This chain joins TRBV30 and TRBJ1-1; 7 bases fit TRBD1. This CDR3 is built from 12 residues. Losses at the gene ends were 4 bases for V and 5 bases for J; bases not matched to a gene: 4. Germline CDR1 GTSNPN, CDR2 SVGIG (reference sequence). The CDR3 nucleotides are TGTGCCTGGATCAGGGGGAGAACTGAAGCTTTCTTT. It translates to CAWIRGRTEAFF.

The rearrangement uses TRBV5-1 and TRBJ2-5, with D tentatively TRBD1 (6 bases). The CDR3 is 14 amino acids. V was clipped by 4 bases and J by 1 base, with 11 bases between them. Germline-derived CDR1 and CDR2 are SGHRS and YFSETQ. The CDR3, as DNA: TGCGCCAGCAGCAAACAGGGATTCCAAGAGACCCAGTACTTC. Translated, it gives CASSKQGFQETQYF.

This chain connects TRBV6-1 to TRBJ1-1; D call uncertain. Germline V CDR1 and CDR2: MNHNS, SASEGT. The CDR3 is 13 residues long. Trimming took 8 bases from V and 5 from J, leaving 15 bases between them. The CDR3, as DNA: TGTGCCAGCCTGATGTGGCCTGGGACTGAAGCTTTCTTT. It encodes CASLMWPGTEAFF.

This rearrangement joins TRBV6-1 to TRBJ2-5; possibly TRBD1 or TRBD2 for D (5 bases each). Germline V gene lookup returns CDR1 MNHNS and CDR2 SASEGT. Trimming pared 2 bases from V and 4 bases from J, leaving 11 bases between. CDR3 length: 14 residues. As DNA, the CDR3 is TGTGCCAGCAGTGAATCGAGGGGAACAGAGACCCAGTACTTC. Translation: CASSESRGTETQYF.

V is TRBV20-1 and J is TRBJ1-1; D is unresolved. V was shortened by 6 bases and J by 0 bases, with 5 bases between the two germline ends. This CDR3 spans 11 amino acids. CDR1 DFQATT and CDR2 SNEGSKA come from the germline V gene (reference sequence). The CDR3 DNA follows: TGCAGTGCCCTAGTGAACACTGAAGCTTTCTTT. Its translation is CSALVNTEAFF.

The rearrangement uses TRBV29-1 and TRBJ2-7, with D tentatively TRBD2 (5 bases). The CDR3 length is 12 residues. Germline loops: CDR1 SQVTM, CDR2 ANQGSEA. The CDR3 is CRAEDSSYEQYF. As DNA, the CDR3 is TGCAGGGCGGAGGATAGCTCCTACGAGCAGTACTTC.

The chain is built from TRBV19 and TRBJ2-3; 8 bases align to TRBD2. V gave up 2 bases and J gave up 9 bases; unmatched junction bases: 10. The CDR3 loop spans 15 amino acids. Germline CDR1 and CDR2: LNHDA and SQIVND (reference sequence). The CDR3 sequence: CASSIKLLREETQYF. CDR3 in DNA: TGTGCCAGTAGTATAAAACTTCTGCGGGAGGAGACGCAGTATTTT.

CDR3 sequence (DNA): TGTGCCAGCAGCCAAGTGGACAGGGACTATGGCTACACCTTC. This codes for CASSQVDRDYGYTF. The chain employs TRBV4-2 and TRBJ1-2, with 8 bases identical to TRBD1. The CDR3 is 14 amino acids. Germline CDR1 and CDR2: LGHNA and YNFKEQ. With V trimmed by 1 base and J by 3 bases, 1 base remained unmatched.

This clone was seen a handful of times. V and J are TRBV2 and TRBJ2-4; D gene ambiguous. V dropped 9 bases and J dropped 4 bases, with 13 bases sitting between them. From germline, CDR1 is SNHLY and CDR2 FYNNEI. The CDR3 is made up of 13 amino acids. The CDR3 loop is CASLGLSKNIQYF. The CDR3 nucleotides read TGTGCCAGTCTGGGTCTATCTAAAAACATTCAGTACTTC.